This passage covers 16 T cell receptor beta chains from one sample sequenced in a study of lymphopenia after photon versus proton radiotherapy (dated by TCRdb to about 2019). The receptor library was made with the immunoSEQ multiplex PCR assay. Held by TCRdb, this immuneACCESS table contains in-frame sequences only and omits some clones. Under half of the omission traces to an unresolved V gene where checked; the cause of the rest is unknown. The sample contains roughly 25,000 clones, roughly 87% of them found a single time. Jointly, the top ten make up approximately 18% of the sample. The source material was peripheral blood, sampled from a patient treated with photon-based radiotherapy. These receptors came from a man between 50 and 59 years old with gastric cancer.

The CDR3 DNA reads as TGTGCCAGCAGTGAAGCAAGCCCACCTTCCTACGAGCAGTACGTC. Translated, it gives CASSEASPPSYEQYV. This chain joins TRBV6-1 and TRBJ2-7; no reliable D call. CDR1 and CDR2 from the germline V gene are MNHNS and SASEGT. The CDR3 length is 15 residues. The germline V and J ends were trimmed by 0 bases and 1 base, with 10 bases remaining between them.

This clone was picked up one time. The chain employs TRBV19 and TRBJ2-3; 9 nucleotides align to TRBD2. The CDR3 runs to 12 residues. Germline loops: CDR1 LNHDA, CDR2 SQIVND (reference sequence). V was pared by 6 bases and J by 6 bases, with 1 base of the junction left unmatched. The CDR3 protein is CASSGLADTQYF. CDR3 sequence (DNA): TGTGCCAGTAGCGGACTAGCGGATACGCAGTATTTT.

This clone was recorded a few times. The chain employs TRBV7-2 and TRBJ1-2; no reliable D call. V lost 5 bases and J 1 base, leaving 8 bases between the germline ends. The germline CDR1 and CDR2 sequences are SGHTA and FQGNSA. The CDR3 has 13 amino acids. CDR3 DNA sequence: TGTGCCAGCAGCCAGCGCTATAACTATGGCTACACCTTC. As protein: CASSQRYNYGYTF.

The V and J genes are TRBV7-3 and TRBJ2-1; TRBD2 matches at 9 bases. Germline values: CDR1 SGHTA, CDR2 FQGTGA. This CDR3 is built from 15 residues. The trim removed 0 bases at V and 4 bases at J, leaving 1 base unmatched. The CDR3 spells CASSLTLAGYNEQFF. DNA of the CDR3: TGTGCCAGCAGCTTAACCCTAGCGGGGTACAATGAGCAGTTCTTC.

The genes are TRBV30 and TRBJ1-1; TRBD1 matches at 10 bases. V lost 4 bases and J lost 4; bases outside the gene matches: 3. Germline lookup yields CDR1 GTSNPN and CDR2 SVGIG (reference sequence). CDR3 length equals 13 residues. The CDR3 is CAWTGDRGTEAFF. In DNA form, the CDR3 reads TGTGCCTGGACGGGGGACAGGGGCACTGAAGCTTTCTTT.

The CDR3 nucleotides are TGTGCCAGCTCACCCGGGCGGGGAGCCATGCAGTTCTTC. Translation: CASSPGRGAMQFF. The chain combines TRBV18 with TRBJ2-1; the D gene is possibly TRBD2 (6 bases). Germline CDR1 KGHSH, CDR2 LQKENI. The CDR3 contains 13 residues. Trimming cost V 3 bases and J 12 bases, with 15 bases left between them.

The rearrangement uses TRBV7-8 and TRBJ2-1; 7 positions agree with TRBD2. The germline CDR1 and CDR2 sequences are SGHVS and FQNEAQ. V shed 1 base, J shed 3 bases, and the junction held 6 bases outside the gene matches. The CDR3 runs to 16 residues. CDR3 protein: CASSLVWGGNYNEQFF. Written as DNA, the CDR3 is TGTGCCAGCAGCTTAGTTTGGGGGGGGAACTACAATGAGCAGTTCTTC.

The gene calls are TRBV10-3 and TRBJ1-6, with 7 bases aligning to TRBD1. The germline gives CDR1 ENHRY, CDR2 SYGVKD. Losses at the gene ends were 5 bases for V and 7 bases for J; bases not matched to a gene: 5. The CDR3 is 14 residues long. This chain's CDR3 is CAISRDRVNSPLHF. The CDR3 nucleotides are TGTGCCATCAGTAGAGACAGGGTGAATTCACCCCTCCACTTT.

The gene calls are TRBV7-6 and TRBJ2-1, with 9 bases matching TRBD1. Per germline, CDR1 SGHVS and CDR2 FNYEAQ. J gave up 9 bases and V 5 bases, and 8 bases lay outside the gene matches. The CDR3 spans 14 residues. The CDR3 sequence is CASSPGQGYGEQFF. CDR3 nucleotide sequence: TGTGCCAGCAGCCCGGGACAGGGATATGGTGAGCAGTTCTTC.

The chain has TRBV2 and TRBJ2-6; the D call may be TRBD1 or TRBD2 (5 bases each). Germline values: CDR1 SNHLY, CDR2 FYNNEI. There are 15 residues in the CDR3. Trimming took 7 bases from V and 4 from J, leaving 14 bases between them. The CDR3 bases are TGTGCCAGCAAGAGGGACGGGGCAGGGGCCAACGTCCTGACTTTC. It encodes CASKRDGAGANVLTF.

The rearrangement links TRBV7-6 to TRBJ2-5, with D possibly TRBD1 on 6 matching bases. Trimming shortened V by 5 bases and J by 5 bases, and 12 bases separated the two germline ends. Germline assignment: CDR1 SGHVS and CDR2 FNYEAQ. The CDR3 contains 13 residues. For the CDR3, the DNA is TGTGCCAGCAGCCAAGGACAGCCCGAGACCCAGTACTTC. Translating gives CASSQGQPETQYF.

The chain carries TRBV6-1 and TRBJ2-3; a possible D gene is TRBD2 (7 bases). This CDR3 region has 15 residues. Looked up from germline, CDR1 is MNHNS and CDR2 is SASEGT. Trimming pared 8 bases from V and 0 bases from J, leaving 15 bases between. In DNA, the CDR3 is TGTGCCAGCTACCCCGGGGGGCCTAGCACAGATACGCAGTATTTT. Protein product: CASYPGGPSTDTQYF.

The V gene is TRBV7-2, the J gene TRBJ2-5; 8 nucleotides agree with TRBD1. Germline CDR1 reads SGHTA; CDR2 reads FQGNSA. V dropped 6 bases and J dropped 2; count of bases not matched to a gene: 5. The CDR3 has 14 residues. The CDR3 DNA follows: TGTGCCAGCAGAGGACAGGGCCATCAAGAGACCCAGTACTTC. As protein: CASRGQGHQETQYF.

This chain connects TRBV19 to TRBJ1-1; TRBD1 matches at 12 bases. With 3 bases clipped from V and 5 bases from J, the junction kept 4 bases outside the gene matches. The germline gives CDR1 LNHDA, CDR2 SQIVND (reference sequence). The CDR3 covers 15 residues. CDR3 residues: CASSIWGQGATEAFF. The CDR3, as DNA: TGTGCCAGTAGTATTTGGGGACAGGGGGCTACTGAAGCTTTCTTT.

This chain joins TRBV5-1 and TRBJ2-2; D perhaps matches TRBD2 (6 bases). V was cut by 0 bases and J by 7 bases, with 16 bases left in between. The CDR3 sequence is 16 residues long. Per the germline V gene, CDR1 is SGHRS and CDR2 is YFSETQ. The CDR3 sequence: CASSLVVGRSDGELFF. In DNA, the CDR3 is TGCGCCAGCAGCTTGGTAGTGGGGAGGTCCGACGGGGAGCTGTTTTTT. Looking up the rest from reference TRBV5-1 and TRBJ2-2 gives the full variable domain: KAGVTQTPRYLIKTRGQQVTLSCSPISGHRSVSWYQQTPGQGLQFLFEYFSETQRNKGNFPGRFSGRQFSNSRSEMNVSTLELGDSALYLCASSLVVGRSDGELFFGEGSRLTVL.

This chain links TRBV7-2 with TRBJ2-2, with 14 bases that match TRBD2. This CDR3 is 17 amino acids long. V was pared by 2 bases and J by 4 bases, with 3 bases of the junction left unmatched. Germline CDR1 and CDR2: SGHTA and FQGNSA. The CDR3 protein is CASSLRLAGGTTGELFF. CDR3 coding DNA: TGTGCCAGCAGCTTAAGACTAGCGGGGGGGACCACCGGGGAGCTGTTTTTT.